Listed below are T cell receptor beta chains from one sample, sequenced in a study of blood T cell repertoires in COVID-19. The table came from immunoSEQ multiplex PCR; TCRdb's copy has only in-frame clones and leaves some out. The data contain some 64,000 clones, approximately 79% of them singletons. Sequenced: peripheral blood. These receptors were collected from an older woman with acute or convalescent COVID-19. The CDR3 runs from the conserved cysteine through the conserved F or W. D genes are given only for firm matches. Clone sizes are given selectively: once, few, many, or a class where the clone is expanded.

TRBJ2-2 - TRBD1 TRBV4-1 CASLPDPGGTGELFF TGCGCCAGCCTCCCCGATCCAGGGGGCACCGGGGAGCTGTTTTTT
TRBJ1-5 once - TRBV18 CASSPNPGDQPQHF TGTGCCAGCTCACCAAATCCTGGAGATCAGCCCCAGCATTTT
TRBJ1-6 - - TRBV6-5 CASTIGRDSPLHF TGTGCCAGCACAATAGGCAGGGATTCACCCCTCCACTTT
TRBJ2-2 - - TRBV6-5 CASSRENANTGELFF TGTGCCAGCAGCCGGGAGAACGCGAACACCGGGGAGCTGTTTTTT
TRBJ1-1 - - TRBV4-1 CASSQEGSSYTEAFF TGCGCCAGCAGCCAAGAGGGCAGCTCGTATACTGAAGCTTTCTTT
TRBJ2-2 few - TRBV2 CASRSDTGELFF TGTGCCAGCAGATCCGACACCGGGGAGCTGTTTTTT
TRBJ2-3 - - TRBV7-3 CASSLYRSTDTQYF TGTGCCAGCAGCTTATACAGGAGCACAGATACGCAGTATTTT
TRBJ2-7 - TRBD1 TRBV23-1 CASRNRTGRYEQYF TGCGCCAGCAGGAACCGGACAGGGCGGTACGAGCAGTACTTC
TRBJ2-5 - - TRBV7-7 CASSLVGGETQYF TGTGCTAGCAGCTTAGTAGGGGGAGAGACCCAGTACTTC
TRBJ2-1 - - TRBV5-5 CASSLGLQGSLNEQFF TGTGCCAGCAGCTTGGGGCTACAGGGAAGCCTAAATGAGCAGTTCTTC
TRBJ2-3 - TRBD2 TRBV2 CASRKERAGGITDTQYF TGTGCCAGCAGAAAGGAGCGGGCGGGGGGGATCACAGATACGCAGTATTTT
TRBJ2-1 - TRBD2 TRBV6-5 CASSYSGLAGDEQFF TGTGCCAGCAGTTACTCGGGACTAGCGGGGGATGAGCAGTTCTTC
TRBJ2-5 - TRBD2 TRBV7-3 CASSTSSSGGSSQYF TGTGCCAGCAGCACCTCTTCTAGCGGGGGGTCCTCCCAGTACTTC
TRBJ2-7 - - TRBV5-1 CASSMTEDKQYF TGCGCCAGCAGCATGACCGAGGATAAGCAGTACTTC
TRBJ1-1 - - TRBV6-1 CASSETSERSEAFF TGTGCCAGCAGTGAAACCTCGGAGAGGTCTGAAGCTTTCTTT
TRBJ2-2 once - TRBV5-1 CASCETANTGELFF TGCGCCAGCTGTGAGACAGCGAACACCGGGGAGCTGTTTTTT
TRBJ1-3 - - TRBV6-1 CASSAGSWEFGNTIYF TGTGCCAGCAGTGCTGGGTCCTGGGAGTTTGGAAACACCATATATTTT
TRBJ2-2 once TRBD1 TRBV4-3 CASSLTSQGATNTGELFF TGCGCCAGCAGCCTTACGTCCCAGGGGGCTACGAACACTGGGGAGCTGTTTTTT
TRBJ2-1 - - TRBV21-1 CASSKVTGYSYNEQFF TGTGCCAGCAGCAAAGTGACAGGGTATTCCTACAATGAGCAGTTCTTC
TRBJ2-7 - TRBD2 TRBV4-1 CASSQFGTSPYEQYF TGCGCCAGCAGCCAATTCGGGACTAGCCCGTACGAGCAGTACTTC
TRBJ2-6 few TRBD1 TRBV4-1 CASSTTGGANVLTF TGCGCCAGCAGTACGACAGGGGGGGCCAACGTCCTGACTTTC
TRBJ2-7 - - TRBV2 CASSVAKTSGGTYEQYF TGTGCCAGCAGTGTGGCTAAGACTTCCGGGGGTACCTACGAGCAGTACTTC